A selection of T cell receptor beta chains follows, all from one sample in a study of blood T cell repertoires in COVID-19. Measured with immunoSEQ multiplex PCR; TCRdb has only the in-frame clones, and not every one. Here the sample spans 130,000 to 150,000 clones, around 79% being singletons. Sequences were obtained from peripheral blood. Every receptor here comes from a woman in her seventies with COVID-19, enrolled during active disease. Each CDR3 is given with its conserved first and last residue. The order of the fields is J gene, D gene, clone size, V gene, CDR3 protein, CDR3 DNA. A D gene is named only where the DNA matches it firmly. A row's size may be missing; if present it is once, few, many or a size class.

J gene: TRBJ2-2; D gene: -; clone size: -; V gene: TRBV3-1/TRBV3-2; CDR3 protein: CASSQRGKATGELFF; CDR3 DNA: TGTGCCAGCAGCCAAAGGGGGAAGGCCACCGGGGAGCTGTTTTTT
J gene: TRBJ1-1; D gene: -; clone size: -; V gene: TRBV7-9; CDR3 protein: CASSPPGQRNTEAFF; CDR3 DNA: TGTGCCAGCAGCCCTCCCGGACAAAGGAACACTGAAGCTTTCTTT
J gene: TRBJ2-3; D gene: -; clone size: -; V gene: TRBV27; CDR3 protein: CASSLWGDPSTDTQYF; CDR3 DNA: TGTGCCAGCAGTTTATGGGGGGATCCCAGCACAGATACGCAGTATTTT
J gene: TRBJ1-2; D gene: TRBD1; clone size: -; V gene: TRBV28; CDR3 protein: CASSLSNGGGGYGYTF; CDR3 DNA: TGTGCCAGCAGTCTCTCCAACGGAGGGGGCGGCTATGGCTACACCTTC
J gene: TRBJ2-2; D gene: TRBD2; clone size: -; V gene: TRBV7-2; CDR3 protein: CASSLARGGGAGELFF; CDR3 DNA: TGTGCCAGCAGCTTAGCGCGCGGGGGTGGGGCCGGGGAGCTGTTTTTT
J gene: TRBJ2-4; D gene: -; clone size: -; V gene: TRBV6-5; CDR3 protein: CASSYLASKNIQYF; CDR3 DNA: TGTGCCAGCAGTTACCTGGCAAGCAAAAACATTCAGTACTTC
J gene: TRBJ2-7; D gene: TRBD2; clone size: few; V gene: TRBV7-9; CDR3 protein: CASSVGTIYEQYF; CDR3 DNA: TGTGCCAGCAGCGTCGGGACTATCTACGAGCAGTACTTC
J gene: TRBJ1-1; D gene: TRBD1; clone size: -; V gene: TRBV29-1; CDR3 protein: CSAQGAPTEAFF; CDR3 DNA: TGCAGCGCACAGGGGGCGCCGACTGAAGCTTTCTTT
J gene: TRBJ2-5; D gene: TRBD2; clone size: -; V gene: TRBV20-1; CDR3 protein: CSASKGRGETQYF; CDR3 DNA: TGCAGTGCTAGTAAGGGGCGGGGGGAGACCCAGTACTTC
J gene: TRBJ1-4; D gene: -; clone size: -; V gene: TRBV6-5; CDR3 protein: CASRSTANEKLFF; CDR3 DNA: TGTGCCAGCAGAAGCACGGCTAATGAAAAACTGTTTTTT
J gene: TRBJ2-3; D gene: TRBD2; clone size: -; V gene: TRBV10-3; CDR3 protein: CAISDPTSGVTDTQYF; CDR3 DNA: TGTGCCATCAGTGATCCGACTAGCGGGGTGACAGATACGCAGTATTTT
J gene: TRBJ1-1; D gene: -; clone size: -; V gene: TRBV2; CDR3 protein: CASSSAPGTGSGTEAFF; CDR3 DNA: TGTGCCAGCAGTTCAGCCCCCGGAACAGGGTCGGGCACTGAAGCTTTCTTT
J gene: TRBJ2-1; D gene: -; clone size: -; V gene: TRBV7-2; CDR3 protein: CASSGRTSPGNEQFF; CDR3 DNA: TGTGCCAGCAGCGGGCGGACTTCTCCAGGCAATGAGCAGTTCTTC
J gene: TRBJ1-1; D gene: TRBD1; clone size: -; V gene: TRBV20-1; CDR3 protein: CRGQLGTEAFF; CDR3 DNA: TGCAGGGGACAGCTGGGAACTGAAGCTTTCTTT
J gene: TRBJ1-4; D gene: -; clone size: few; V gene: TRBV30; CDR3 protein: CAWSVRALDRRNEKLFF; CDR3 DNA: TGTGCCTGGAGTGTACGGGCTTTGGACAGAAGGAATGAAAAACTGTTTTTT